These T cell receptor beta chains were read from a single sample in a study of early stage breast cancer tumors. Method: immunoSEQ multiplex PCR; TCRdb's copy keeps in-frame clones and lacks some. The data contain around 9,900 clones, almost 65% of them singletons. The sample comprised breast tumor tissue. The receptors stem from a person aged 55 to 75 with breast cancer. CDR3s include the opening cysteine and the closing phenylalanine or tryptophan. The D gene is left open where the match is weak. Not every row has a clone size; where given, it reads once, few, many or a size class.

d_gene,v_gene,j_gene,abundance,CDR3nt,CDR3aa
NA,TRBV7-6,TRBJ2-7,medium-sized,TGTGCCAGCAGCTTACAGGGTTGGTACGAGCAGTACTTC,CASSLQGWYEQYF
TRBD2,TRBV6-6,TRBJ2-2,NA,TGTGCCAGCAGTTACTTACTAGCGGGAAACACCGGGGAGCTGTTTTTT,CASSYLLAGNTGELFF
NA,TRBV9,TRBJ2-6,NA,TGTGCCAGCAGCGTAGGGTTGCCTGGGGCCAACGTCCTGACTTTC,CASSVGLPGANVLTF
TRBD1,TRBV19,TRBJ2-3,NA,TGTGCCAGTAGTAGAGGGGGCGGACAAGATACGCAGTATTTT,CASSRGGGQDTQYF
NA,TRBV10-3,TRBJ2-3,once,TGTGCCATCAGTGAAGAGGGGGATACGCAGTATTTT,CAISEEGDTQYF
NA,TRBV25-1,TRBJ2-7,NA,TGTGCCAGCAGTGAATTTGAGGGCCCCTACGAGCAGTACTTC,CASSEFEGPYEQYF
NA,TRBV18,TRBJ1-2,once,TGTGCCAGCTCACCAGGCCGCATCGGTGAAGGATATGGCTACACCTTC,CASSPGRIGEGYGYTF
NA,TRBV6-1,TRBJ1-5,NA,TGTGCCAGCAGTGCCTGGGGTGGTCAGCCCCAGCATTTT,CASSAWGGQPQHF
TRBD1,TRBV11-1,TRBJ1-1,NA,TGTGCCAGCAGCATCTCAGGGGGTAACACTGAAGCTTTCTTT,CASSISGGNTEAFF
TRBD2,TRBV7-3,TRBJ2-3,once,TGTGCCAGCAGCTTAAGTAGCGGGGGAAGCACAGATACGCAGTATTTT,CASSLSSGGSTDTQYF
TRBD2,TRBV5-4,TRBJ2-2,once,TGTGCCAGCAGCCCCGGGGGGGGAAACACCGGGGAGCTGTTTTTT,CASSPGGGNTGELFF
TRBD2,TRBV4-2,TRBJ2-2,NA,TGTGCCAGCAGCCAACCCTCTAGCGGGGGGGAGGTCGGGGAGCTGTTTTTT,CASSQPSSGGEVGELFF
NA,TRBV11-3,TRBJ2-1,NA,TGTGCCAGCAGCCCGGAAGGGACTTCGGAGGTTTACAATGAGCAGTTCTTC,CASSPEGTSEVYNEQFF
TRBD2,TRBV11-3,TRBJ2-1,NA,TGTGCCAGCAGCTCCAGCTGGGGGACTAGACTGGGTGAGCAGTTCTTC,CASSSSWGTRLGEQFF
TRBD2,TRBV2,TRBJ2-3,few,TGTGCCAGCATCTCCGTAGCGGGGGTACGAGATACGCAGTATTTT,CASISVAGVRDTQYF
NA,TRBV7-8,TRBJ2-1,NA,TGTGCCAGCAGCTTAGTACCGACTGCCCTGAGAGAGCAGTTCTTC,CASSLVPTALREQFF
NA,TRBV28,TRBJ2-3,once,TGTGCCAGCAGCAGAGACCAGACAGATACGCAGTATTTT,CASSRDQTDTQYF
NA,TRBV19,TRBJ1-6,few,TGTGCCAGTATGTATAGCTCCTATAATTCACCCCTCCACTTT,CASMYSSYNSPLHF
TRBD1,TRBV4-2,TRBJ1-2,NA,TGTGCCAGCAGCCCCCGAGGACAGGGCCCATTGGACTATGGCTACACCTTC,CASSPRGQGPLDYGYTF
NA,TRBV18,TRBJ1-4,NA,TGTGCCAGCTCACCACTAAACAGGGATGATGAAAAACTGTTTTTT,CASSPLNRDDEKLFF
NA,TRBV18,TRBJ2-7,few,TGTGCCAGCTCACTCCCACCAGAGCAGGACTACGAGCAGTACTTC,CASSLPPEQDYEQYF
NA,TRBV7-2,TRBJ2-2,NA,TGTGCCAGCAGCTTACGGGCTAGCGCGAACACCGGGGAGCTGTTTTTT,CASSLRASANTGELFF
TRBD1,TRBV18,TRBJ1-2,NA,TGTGCCAGCTCACCCAGGGGGCCCGACTATGGCTACACCTTC,CASSPRGPDYGYTF
NA,TRBV7-9,TRBJ1-2,NA,TGTGCCAGCAGCTTTGCGGGACTCAAGGGGGTTAATGGCTACACCTTC,CASSFAGLKGVNGYTF